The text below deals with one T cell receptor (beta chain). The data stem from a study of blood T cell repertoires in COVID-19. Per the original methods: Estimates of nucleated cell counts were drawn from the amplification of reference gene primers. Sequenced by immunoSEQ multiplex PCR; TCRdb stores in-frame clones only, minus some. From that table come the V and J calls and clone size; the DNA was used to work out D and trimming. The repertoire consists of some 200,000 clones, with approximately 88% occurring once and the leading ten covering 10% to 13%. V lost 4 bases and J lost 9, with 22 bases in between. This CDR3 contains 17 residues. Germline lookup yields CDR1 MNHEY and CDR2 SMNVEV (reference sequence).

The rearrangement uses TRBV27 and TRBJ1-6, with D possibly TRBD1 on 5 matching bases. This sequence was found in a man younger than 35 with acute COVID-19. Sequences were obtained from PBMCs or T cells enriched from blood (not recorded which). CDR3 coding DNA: TGTGCCAGCAGTTCTGGGACGCGGGCGGGAATGGTTTCACCCCTCCACTTT. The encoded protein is CASSSGTRAGMVSPLHF.